Each of the 10 T cell receptor beta chains below was sequenced from the same sample in a study of blood T cell repertoires in COVID-19. TCRdb's copy holds only in-frame clones and misses some; the assay was immunoSEQ multiplex PCR. Altogether under 350,000 clones are present, approximately 83% being singletons, with the ten largest covering around 10%. Sequencing was performed on peripheral blood. The receptors originated from a woman aged 50 to 60 who had recovered from COVID-19.

The chain has TRBV29-1 and TRBJ2-7; D possibly corresponds to TRBD1 (5 bases). This CDR3 has 12 amino acids. Germline-derived CDR1 and CDR2 are SQVTM and ANQGSEA. V lost 0 bases and J 5 bases, leaving 8 bases between the germline ends. The CDR3 nucleotides read TGCAGCGTTGAAGATCAAGGGGACGAGCAGTACTTC. Translation gives CSVEDQGDEQYF.

The chain combines TRBV19 with TRBJ1-6, with TRBD1 as a possible D gene (5 bases). The germline gives CDR1 LNHDA, CDR2 SQIVND (reference sequence). The CDR3 is made up of 15 amino acids. The germline V and J ends were trimmed by 6 bases and 7 bases, with 16 bases remaining between them. CDR3 coding DNA: TGTGCCAGTAGCCCCCGGGGGGAGTACAATTCACCCCTCCACTTT. Encoded protein: CASSPRGEYNSPLHF.

In the case of this clone: A read error may account for a junction end that differs from germline. V and J are TRBV7-2 and TRBJ1-2; the match to TRBD1 covers 10 bases. Germline V gene data show CDR1 as SGHTA and CDR2 as FQGNSA. CDR3 length equals 15 residues. The CDR3 spells CASSIATGGAGGYTF. CDR3 DNA: TGTGCCAGCAGCATAGCGACAGGGGGCGCGGGTGGCTACACCTTC.

This clone was detected once. The CDR3 reads CATSRDQGASTDTQYF. The DNA for the CDR3 is TGTGCCACCAGCAGAGACCAGGGGGCTAGCACAGATACGCAGTATTTT. The rearrangement links TRBV15 to TRBJ2-3, with 8 positions matching TRBD1. V shed 0 bases, J shed 0 bases, and the junction held 2 bases outside the gene matches. The CDR3 runs to 16 residues. Germline V gives CDR1 LNHNV, CDR2 YYDKDF (reference sequence).

For the CDR3, the DNA is TGTGCCAGCAGCTTAGGGGGGACAGGGCGAGCCTACGAGCAGTACTTC. It translates to CASSLGGTGRAYEQYF. J is TRBJ2-7 and V is TRBV7-2, with 9 bases identical to TRBD1. In germline, CDR1 is SGHTA, CDR2 FQGNSA. The CDR3 runs 16 residues. The junction had 6 bases not matched to a gene; V was cut back by 1 base and J by 2 bases. Supplemented by reference TRBV7-2 and TRBJ2-7, the full variable domain reads GAGVSQSPSNKVTEKGKDVELRCDPISGHTALYWYRQSLGQGLEFLIYFQGNSAPDKSGLPSDRFSAERTGGSVSTLTIQRTQQEDSAVYLCASSLGGTGRAYEQYFGPGTRLTVT.

The J gene is TRBJ1-5, the V gene TRBV6-2 or TRBV6-3; no firm D call. CDR1 and CDR2 (germline): MNHEY, SVGEGT. This CDR3 is built from 13 residues. Between the trimmed V and J ends, which lost 8 bases and 2 bases, there was a span of 10 bases. In DNA form, the CDR3 reads TGTGCCAGCGGCCCCGGGGGCAATCAGCCCCAGCATTTT. Protein sequence: CASGPGGNQPQHF.

There are many counts of this clone. The J gene is TRBJ1-1, the V gene TRBV27; D might be TRBD1 (5 bases). V was clipped by 0 bases and J by 2 bases, with 10 bases between them. There are 15 residues in the CDR3. Germline CDR1 and CDR2: MNHEY and SMNVEV (reference sequence). The CDR3 coding sequence is TGTGCCAGCAGTTTATCTGGAGGGACCAACACTGAAGCTTTCTTT. It yields the protein CASSLSGGTNTEAFF.

V is TRBV30 and J is TRBJ1-5; D is undetermined. Trimming took off 4 bases at V and 6 bases at J, with 7 bases between the two ends. CDR3 length: 11 residues. Germline V gene lookup returns CDR1 GTSNPN and CDR2 SVGIG (reference sequence). CDR3 in amino acids: CAWTSGQPQHF. The CDR3 coding sequence is TGTGCCTGGACGTCCGGTCAGCCCCAGCATTTT.

CDR3 amino acids: CASSSSWSAGGDNEQFF. The CDR3 bases are TGTGCCAGCAGCTCTAGCTGGTCGGCAGGGGGTGACAATGAGCAGTTCTTC. The V and J genes are TRBV7-9 and TRBJ2-1; 7 positions match TRBD1. Germline V lookup: CDR1 SEHNR, CDR2 FQNEAQ (reference sequence). The CDR3 loop spans 17 amino acids. The ends lost 4 bases at V and 5 bases at J; junction bases unmatched: 14.

The V and J genes are TRBV28 and TRBJ2-7, with D tentatively TRBD1 (6 bases). Germline V gives CDR1 MDHEN, CDR2 SYDVKM. This CDR3 is 17 amino acids long. The ends were cut back, 4 bases at V and 2 bases at J, with 21 bases in the middle. The CDR3 DNA reads as TGTGCCAGCAGTTCCCCCCGTGGTACAGGGCCGCCCTACGAGCAGTACTTC. Protein sequence: CASSSPRGTGPPYEQYF.